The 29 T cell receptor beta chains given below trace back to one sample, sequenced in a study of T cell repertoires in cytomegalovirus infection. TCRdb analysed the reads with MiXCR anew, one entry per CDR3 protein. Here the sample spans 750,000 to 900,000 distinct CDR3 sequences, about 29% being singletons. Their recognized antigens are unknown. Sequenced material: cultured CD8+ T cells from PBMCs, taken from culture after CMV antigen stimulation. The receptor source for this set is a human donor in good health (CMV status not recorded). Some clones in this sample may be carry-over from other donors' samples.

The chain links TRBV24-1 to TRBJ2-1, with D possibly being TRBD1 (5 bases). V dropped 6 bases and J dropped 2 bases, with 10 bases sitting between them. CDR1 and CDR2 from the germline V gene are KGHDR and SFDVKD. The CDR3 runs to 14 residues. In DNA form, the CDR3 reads TGTGCCACCAGTTCAGGGTTTGCCTACAATGAGCAGTTCTTC. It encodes CATSSGFAYNEQFF.

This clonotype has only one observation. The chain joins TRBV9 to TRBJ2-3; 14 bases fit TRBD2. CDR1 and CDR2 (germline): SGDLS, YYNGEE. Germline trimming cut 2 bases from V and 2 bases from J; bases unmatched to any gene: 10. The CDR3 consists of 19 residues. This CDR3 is CASSVRTSGGPVVTDTQYF. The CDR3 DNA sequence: TGTGCCAGCAGCGTTAGGACTAGCGGGGGGCCGGTTGTCACAGATACGCAGTATTTT.

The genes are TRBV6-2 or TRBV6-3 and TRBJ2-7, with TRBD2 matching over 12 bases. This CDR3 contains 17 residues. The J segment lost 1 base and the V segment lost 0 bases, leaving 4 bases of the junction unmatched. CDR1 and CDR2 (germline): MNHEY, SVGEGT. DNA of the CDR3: TGTGCCAGCAGTTACTCGCCCGGACTAGCGGGGTCCTACGAGCAGTACTTC. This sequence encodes CASSYSPGLAGSYEQYF.

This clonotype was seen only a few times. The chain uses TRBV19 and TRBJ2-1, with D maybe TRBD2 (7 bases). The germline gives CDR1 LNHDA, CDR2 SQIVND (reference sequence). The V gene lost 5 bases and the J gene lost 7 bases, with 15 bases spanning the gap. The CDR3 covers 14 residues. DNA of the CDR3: TGTGCCAGTAGTCGGGCGGGGGCCAGGAATGAGCAGTTCTTC. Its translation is CASSRAGARNEQFF. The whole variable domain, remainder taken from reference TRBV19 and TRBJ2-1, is DGGITQSPKYLFRKEGQNVTLSCEQNLNHDAMYWYRQDPGQGLRLIYYSQIVNDFQKGDIAEGYSVSREKKESFPLTVTSAQKNPTAFYLCASSRAGARNEQFFGPGTRLTVL.

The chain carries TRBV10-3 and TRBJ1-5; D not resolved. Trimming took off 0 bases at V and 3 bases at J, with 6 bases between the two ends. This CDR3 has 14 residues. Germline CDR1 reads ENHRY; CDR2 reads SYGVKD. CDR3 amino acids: CAISESSYNQPQHF. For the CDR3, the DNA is TGTGCCATCAGTGAGTCCAGTTACAATCAGCCCCAGCATTTT.

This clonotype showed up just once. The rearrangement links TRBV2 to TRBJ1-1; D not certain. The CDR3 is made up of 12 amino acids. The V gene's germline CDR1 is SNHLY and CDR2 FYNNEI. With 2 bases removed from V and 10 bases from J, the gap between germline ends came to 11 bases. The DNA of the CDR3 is TGTGCCAGCAGTGAATACGGGGATAGAGCTTTCTTT. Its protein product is CASSEYGDRAFF.

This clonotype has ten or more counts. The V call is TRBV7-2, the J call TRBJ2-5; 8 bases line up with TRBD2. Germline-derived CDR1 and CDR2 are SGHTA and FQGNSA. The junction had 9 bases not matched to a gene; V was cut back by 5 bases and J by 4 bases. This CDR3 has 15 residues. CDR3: CASSPEAGGGETQYF. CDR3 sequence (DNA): TGTGCCAGCAGCCCCGAGGCGGGGGGTGGAGAGACCCAGTACTTC. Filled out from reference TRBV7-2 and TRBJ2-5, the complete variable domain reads GAGVSQSPSNKVTEKGKDVELRCDPISGHTALYWYRQSLGQGLEFLIYFQGNSAPDKSGLPSDRFSAERTGGSVSTLTIQRTQQEDSAVYLCASSPEAGGGETQYFGPGTRLLVL.

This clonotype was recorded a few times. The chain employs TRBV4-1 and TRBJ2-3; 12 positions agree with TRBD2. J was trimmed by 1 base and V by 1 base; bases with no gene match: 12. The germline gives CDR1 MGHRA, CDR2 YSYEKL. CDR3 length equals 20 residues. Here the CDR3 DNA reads TGCGCCAGCAGCCAAGGACTAGCGGGGGCCCGAGTCAGGCGCACAGATACGCAGTATTTT. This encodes CASSQGLAGARVRRTDTQYF.

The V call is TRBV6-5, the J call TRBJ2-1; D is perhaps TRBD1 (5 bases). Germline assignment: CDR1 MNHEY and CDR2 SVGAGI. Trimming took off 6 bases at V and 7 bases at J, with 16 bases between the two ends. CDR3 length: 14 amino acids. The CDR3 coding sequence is TGTGCCAGCAGCACAACCTTTCAGGGAAATGAGCAGTTCTTC. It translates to CASSTTFQGNEQFF.

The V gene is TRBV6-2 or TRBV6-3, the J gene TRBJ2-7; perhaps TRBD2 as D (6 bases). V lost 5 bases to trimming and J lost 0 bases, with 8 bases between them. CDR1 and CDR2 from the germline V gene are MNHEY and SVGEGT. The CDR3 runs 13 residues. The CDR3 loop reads CASSTGSSYEQYV. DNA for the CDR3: TGTGCCAGCAGTACCGGGAGCTCCTACGAGCAGTACGTC.

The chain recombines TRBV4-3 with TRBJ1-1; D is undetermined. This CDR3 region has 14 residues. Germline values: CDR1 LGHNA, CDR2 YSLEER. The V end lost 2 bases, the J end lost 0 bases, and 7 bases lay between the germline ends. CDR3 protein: CASSQQVMNTEAFF. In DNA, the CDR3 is TGCGCCAGCAGCCAACAGGTGATGAACACTGAAGCTTTCTTT.

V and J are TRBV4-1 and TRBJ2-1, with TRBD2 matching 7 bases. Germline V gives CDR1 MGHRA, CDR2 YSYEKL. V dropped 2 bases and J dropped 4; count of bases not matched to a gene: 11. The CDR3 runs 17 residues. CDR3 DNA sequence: TGCGCCAGCAGCCAAACCCTAGCGGAAATCGCGTACAATGAGCAGTTCTTC. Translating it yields CASSQTLAEIAYNEQFF.

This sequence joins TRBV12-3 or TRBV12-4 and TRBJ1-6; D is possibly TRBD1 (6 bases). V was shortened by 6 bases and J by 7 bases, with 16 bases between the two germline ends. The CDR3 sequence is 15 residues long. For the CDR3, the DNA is TGTGCCAGCAGCACAAATCCAGGACAGAATTCACCCCTCCACTTT. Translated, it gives CASSTNPGQNSPLHF.

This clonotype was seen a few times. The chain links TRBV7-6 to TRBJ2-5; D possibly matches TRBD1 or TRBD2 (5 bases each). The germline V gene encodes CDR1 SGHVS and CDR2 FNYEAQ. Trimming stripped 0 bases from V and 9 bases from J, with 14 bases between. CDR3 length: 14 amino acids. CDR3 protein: CASSLAGVDTAQYF. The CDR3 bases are TGTGCCAGCAGCTTAGCGGGGGTAGATACGGCCCAGTACTTC.

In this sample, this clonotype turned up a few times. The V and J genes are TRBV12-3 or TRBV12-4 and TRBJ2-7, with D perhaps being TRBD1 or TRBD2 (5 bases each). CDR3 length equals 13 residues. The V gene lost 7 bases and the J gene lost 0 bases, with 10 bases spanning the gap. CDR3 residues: CASTWDGSYEQYF. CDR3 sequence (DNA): TGTGCCAGCACCTGGGACGGCTCCTACGAGCAGTACTTC.

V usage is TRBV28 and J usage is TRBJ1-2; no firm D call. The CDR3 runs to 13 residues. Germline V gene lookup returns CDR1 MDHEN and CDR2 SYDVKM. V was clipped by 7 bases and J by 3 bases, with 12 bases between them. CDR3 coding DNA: TGTGCCAGCACTCCGCTCTCGGACTATGGCTACACCTTC. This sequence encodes CASTPLSDYGYTF.

CDR3 DNA sequence: TGCGCCAGCAGCTTCGGAGAGGCTAGCTATGGCTACACCTTC. It specifies CASSFGEASYGYTF. The genes are TRBV5-1 and TRBJ1-2, with D uncertain. V was clipped by 2 bases and J by 4 bases, with 12 bases between them. CDR1 and CDR2 from the germline V gene are SGHRS and YFSETQ. The length of the CDR3 is 14 residues.

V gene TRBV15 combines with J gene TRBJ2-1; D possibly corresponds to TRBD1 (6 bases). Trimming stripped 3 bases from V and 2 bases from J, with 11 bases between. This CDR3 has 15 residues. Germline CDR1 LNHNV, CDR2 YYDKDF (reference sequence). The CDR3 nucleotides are TGTGCCACCAGCAGGCCGGACAGCCCCTACAATGAGCAGTTCTTC. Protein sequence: CATSRPDSPYNEQFF. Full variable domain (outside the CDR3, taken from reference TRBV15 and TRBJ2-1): DAMVIQNPRYQVTQFGKPVTLSCSQTLNHNVMYWYQQKSSQAPKLLFHYYDKDFNNEADTPDNFQSRRPNTSFCFLDIRSPGLGDTAMYLCATSRPDSPYNEQFFGPGTRLTVL.

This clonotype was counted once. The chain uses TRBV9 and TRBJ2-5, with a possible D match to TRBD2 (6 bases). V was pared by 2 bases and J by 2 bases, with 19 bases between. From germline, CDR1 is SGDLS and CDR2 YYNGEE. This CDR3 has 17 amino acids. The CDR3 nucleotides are TGTGCCAGCAGCGTGGGAGGACTCTACAAGGGACAAGAGACCCAGTACTTC. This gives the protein CASSVGGLYKGQETQYF.

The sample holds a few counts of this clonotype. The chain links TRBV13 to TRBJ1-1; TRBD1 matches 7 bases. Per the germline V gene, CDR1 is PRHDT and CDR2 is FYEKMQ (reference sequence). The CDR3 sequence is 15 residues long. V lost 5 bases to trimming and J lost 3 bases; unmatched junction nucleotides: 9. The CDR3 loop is CASSGRQGIYTEAFF. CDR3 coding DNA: TGTGCCAGCAGCGGACGACAGGGAATTTACACTGAAGCTTTCTTT.

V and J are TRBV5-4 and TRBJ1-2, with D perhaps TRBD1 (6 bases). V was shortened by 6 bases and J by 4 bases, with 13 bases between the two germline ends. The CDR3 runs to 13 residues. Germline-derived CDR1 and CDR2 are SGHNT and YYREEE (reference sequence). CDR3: CASTVRGAYGYTF. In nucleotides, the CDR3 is TGTGCCAGCACCGTTCGGGGGGCCTATGGCTACACCTTC.

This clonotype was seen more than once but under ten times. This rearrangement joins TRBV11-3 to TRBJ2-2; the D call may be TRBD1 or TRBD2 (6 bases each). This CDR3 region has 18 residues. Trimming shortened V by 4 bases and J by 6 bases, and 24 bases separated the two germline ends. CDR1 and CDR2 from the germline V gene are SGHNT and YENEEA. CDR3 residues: CASSSSEGQQGSSGELFF. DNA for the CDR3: TGTGCCAGCAGCTCATCGGAGGGCCAACAGGGATCATCCGGGGAGCTGTTTTTT. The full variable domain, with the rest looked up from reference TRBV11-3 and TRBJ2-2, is EAGVVQSPRYKIIEKKQPVAFWCNPISGHNTLYWYLQNLGQGPELLIRYENEEAVDDSQLPKDRFSAERLKGVDSTLKIQPAELGDSAVYLCASSSSEGQQGSSGELFFGEGSRLTVL.

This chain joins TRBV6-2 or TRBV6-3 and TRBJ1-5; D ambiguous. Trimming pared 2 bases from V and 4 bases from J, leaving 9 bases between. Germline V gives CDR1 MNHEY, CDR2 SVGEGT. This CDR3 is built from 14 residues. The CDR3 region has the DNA TGTGCCAGCAGTTACGTTAGCCGGAATCAGCCCCAGCATTTT. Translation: CASSYVSRNQPQHF.

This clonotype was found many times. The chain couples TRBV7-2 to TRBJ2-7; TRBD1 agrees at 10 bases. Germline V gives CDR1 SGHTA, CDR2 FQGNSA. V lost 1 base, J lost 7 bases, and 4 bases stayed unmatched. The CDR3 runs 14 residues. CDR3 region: CASSLVDRGREQYF. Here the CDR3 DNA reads TGTGCCAGCAGCTTAGTTGACAGGGGGCGGGAGCAGTACTTC. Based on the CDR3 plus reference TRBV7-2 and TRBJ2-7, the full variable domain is GAGVSQSPSNKVTEKGKDVELRCDPISGHTALYWYRQSLGQGLEFLIYFQGNSAPDKSGLPSDRFSAERTGGSVSTLTIQRTQQEDSAVYLCASSLVDRGREQYFGPGTRLTVT.

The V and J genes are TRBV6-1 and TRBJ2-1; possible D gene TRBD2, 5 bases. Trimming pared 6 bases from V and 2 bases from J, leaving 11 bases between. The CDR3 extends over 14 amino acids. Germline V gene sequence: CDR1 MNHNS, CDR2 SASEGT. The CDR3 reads CASSVGVTYNEQFF. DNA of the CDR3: TGTGCCAGCAGCGTCGGGGTTACCTACAATGAGCAGTTCTTC.

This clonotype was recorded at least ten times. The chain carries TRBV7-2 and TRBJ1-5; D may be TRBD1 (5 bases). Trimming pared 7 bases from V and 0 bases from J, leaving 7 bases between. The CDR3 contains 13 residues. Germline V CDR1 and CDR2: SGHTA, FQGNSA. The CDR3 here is CASKGNSNQPQHF. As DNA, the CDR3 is TGTGCCAGCAAGGGGAATAGCAATCAGCCCCAGCATTTT.

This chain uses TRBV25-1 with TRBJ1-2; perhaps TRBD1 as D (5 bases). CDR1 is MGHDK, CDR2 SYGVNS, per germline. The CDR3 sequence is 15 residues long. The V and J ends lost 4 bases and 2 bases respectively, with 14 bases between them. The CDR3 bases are TGTGCCAGCAGTGGTTACGGGGCGAGCAACTATGGCTACACCTTC. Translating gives CASSGYGASNYGYTF.

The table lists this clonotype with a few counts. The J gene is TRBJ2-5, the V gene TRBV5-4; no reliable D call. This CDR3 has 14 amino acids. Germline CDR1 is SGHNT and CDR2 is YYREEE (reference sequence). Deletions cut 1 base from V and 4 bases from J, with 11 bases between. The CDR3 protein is CASSLIAARETQYF. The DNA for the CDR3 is TGTGCCAGCAGCTTGATCGCCGCCCGAGAGACCCAGTACTTC.

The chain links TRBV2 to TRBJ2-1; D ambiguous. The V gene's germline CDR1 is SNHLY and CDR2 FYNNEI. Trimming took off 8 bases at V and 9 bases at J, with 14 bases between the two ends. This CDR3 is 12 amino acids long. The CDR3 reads CASHQTYGEQFF. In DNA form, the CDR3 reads TGTGCCAGCCACCAGACCTACGGTGAGCAGTTCTTC.